This T cell receptor (beta chain) was retrieved from a study of blood T cell repertoires in COVID-19. Background on the study: Italy, Spain and the United States were the sources of the convalescent and acute COVID-19 samples. PBMCs, B-cell-depleted T cells, or T cells were the source of the cDNA or gDNA that made up the material.

How the authors handled the data: Quantification of nucleated cells was approximated via reference gene primer amplification. TCRdb's table, derived via immunoSEQ multiplex PCR, lists solely in-frame clones and lacks some. Clonal size and the V and J genes are those of that table, whereas D and trimming came from the DNA. The data show about 270,000 clones, about 87% seen once. V was pared by 3 bases and J by 5 bases, with 10 bases between. CDR1 and CDR2 (germline): SGHTA, FQGNSA. The CDR3 length is 14 residues. This sequence originates from a man between 60 and 70 years old who had recovered from COVID-19. The chain employs TRBV7-2 and TRBJ1-4; D remains unclear. The sequencing input was peripheral blood. CDR3 DNA: TGTGCCAGCAGCTTTGGGCCGGGAAATGAAAAACTGTTTTTT. Encoded protein: CASSFGPGNEKLFF.